A selection of T cell receptor beta chains follows, all from one sample in a study of T cell repertoires in cytomegalovirus infection. Antigens for these TCRs are unknown. MiXCR was run by TCRdb on the reads, yielding one entry per CDR3 protein. The sample holds 900,000 to 950,000 distinct CDR3 sequences, around 30% seen once. This specimen consisted of cultured CD8+ T cells from PBMCs, obtained from culture after CMV antigen stimulation. The source is a human donor in good health (CMV status not recorded). Some clones in this sample may be carry-over from other donors' samples. Each CDR3 is given without its conserved first and last residue. Not all rows give a size; the values are once, few, many and, for expanded clones, a class.

v_call clone_size cdr3_aa
TRBV7-6 many ASSFPTAANTGELF
TRBV24-1 few ATSDNPRTGAPLYNEQF
TRBV6-1 . ASSEAVGGADADTQY
TRBV6-2/TRBV6-3 few ASSYAIMRKSGETQY
TRBV5-1 few ASSLLAGGLYNEQF
TRBV7-2 many ASSTIRGYTGELF
TRBV15 . VTSRSLDSSDNEQF
TRBV7-9 many ASSLEFTDTQY
TRBV7-9 . ASSSHPQRPGTEAF
TRBV14 few ASSPLGSGGNEQF
TRBV10-2 . ASSEGTGGSYGYT
TRBV7-6 many ASSSSGRRNSPLH
TRBV29-1 . SVEVAGSYGYT
TRBV6-1 . ASSPRDRYNQPQH
TRBV5-4 . ASSLPEDQETQY
TRBV7-9 few ASSLEQGPLDEQY